This entry features one T cell receptor beta chain sequence. The CDR3 is made up of 15 amino acids. With 1 base clipped from V and 0 bases from J, the junction kept 2 bases outside the gene matches. CDR1 is LNHDA, CDR2 SQIVND, per germline (reference sequence). This entry belongs to a study of OX40 agonist ivuxolimab in advanced cancers. Turning to the study itself: Head and neck, renal cell, melanoma or hepatocellular carcinoma were the cancers that dose-escalation patients had.

Here immunoSEQ multiplex PCR was the method, and the copy in TCRdb shows in-frame clones only, minus some. The sample lists roughly 72,000 clones; 75% to 90% were seen once. Sample: CD4+ or CD8+ T cells sorted from blood, taken in a trial of the OX40 agonist ivuxolimab. The TCR sequence derives from an adult with an advanced solid tumor such as melanoma, head and neck, liver or kidney cancer. The chain links TRBV19 to TRBJ2-7; TRBD1 matches at 8 bases. Here the CDR3 reads CASSIGTGSSYEQYF. As DNA, the CDR3 is TGTGCCAGTAGTATAGGGACAGGGAGCTCCTACGAGCAGTACTTC.